This is a list of T cell receptor beta chains from one sample in a study of shared clonotypes between healthy human individuals. Generated by immunoSEQ multiplex PCR, the TCRdb table keeps only in-frame clones and is missing some. Among about 2 million clones listed, about 95% were seen once. Input material: naive CD8+ T cells sorted from blood. These receptors all stem from a man aged 18 to 29 in good health. CDR3s include the opening cysteine and the closing phenylalanine or tryptophan. A D gene is named only where the DNA matches it firmly. The size of a clone is reported for some rows only, either as once, few or many, or as a class for expanded clones.

CDR3,DNA,size,D,V,J
CASSEAGAEFGVNEQFF,TGTGCCAGCAGTGAGGCGGGAGCGGAATTTGGTGTCAATGAGCAGTTCTTC,NA,TRBD2,TRBV2,TRBJ2-1
CASSSRTVPGELFF,TGTGCCAGCAGCTCTCGGACAGTTCCCGGGGAGCTGTTTTTT,NA,NA,TRBV9,TRBJ2-2
CASSSPGSYYEQYF,TGCGCCAGTTCAAGTCCGGGTTCCTACTACGAGCAGTACTTC,NA,NA,TRBV10-2,TRBJ2-7
CASLAVSTDTQYF,TGTGCCAGTCTAGCGGTTAGCACAGATACGCAGTATTTT,NA,TRBD2,TRBV6-5,TRBJ2-3
CASSFEELFF,TGTGCCAGCAGCTTCGAAGAACTGTTTTTT,NA,NA,TRBV5-6,TRBJ1-4
CASSLGHSPLHF,TGTGCCAGCAGCTTAGGACATTCACCCCTCCACTTT,NA,NA,TRBV7-9,TRBJ1-6
CATLGPNNSPLHF,TGTGCCACCCTGGGACCGAACAATTCACCCCTCCACTTT,NA,NA,TRBV2,TRBJ1-6
CASTTGTSGEQYF,TGTGCCAGCACTACCGGGACTAGTGGCGAGCAGTACTTC,NA,TRBD2,TRBV9,TRBJ2-7
CASSGKGPLYGYTF,TGTGCCAGCAGCGGAAAGGGACCCCTCTACGGCTACACCTTC,once,NA,TRBV9,TRBJ1-2
CASSLGQQGYEQFF,TGTGCCAGCAGCTTAGGCCAACAGGGATATGAGCAGTTCTTC,NA,NA,TRBV13,TRBJ2-1
CASSLPGQEAFF,TGTGCCAGCAGCTTACCGGGACAGGAAGCTTTCTTT,NA,TRBD1,TRBV7-9,TRBJ1-1
CTSSFGSGGYEQYF,TGTACCAGCAGTTTTGGTAGCGGGGGCTACGAGCAGTACTTC,NA,TRBD2,TRBV28,TRBJ2-7
CASSLIGYTRSGELFF,TGTGCCAGCAGTTTAATTGGGTACACCAGATCCGGGGAGCTGTTTTTT,NA,NA,TRBV27,TRBJ2-2
CASSPVAAQETQYF,TGTGCCAGCTCACCGGTAGCGGCCCAAGAGACCCAGTACTTC,NA,NA,TRBV18,TRBJ2-5
CASSYSSGVNYGYTF,TGTGCCAGCAGTTATAGTTCAGGGGTTAACTATGGCTACACCTTC,NA,NA,TRBV6-5,TRBJ1-2
CASSLGEEETQYF,TGTGCCAGCAGCTTGGGGGAGGAGGAGACCCAGTACTTC,NA,NA,TRBV5-6,TRBJ2-5
CAWTVNTEAFF,TGTGCCTGGACCGTGAACACTGAAGCTTTCTTT,NA,NA,TRBV30,TRBJ1-1
CASSDPYEETQYF,TGTGCCAGCAGCGACCCCTATGAAGAGACCCAGTACTTC,NA,NA,TRBV9,TRBJ2-5
CASSPGLAGSYEQYF,TGTGCCAGCAGCCCGGGACTAGCGGGGTCCTACGAGCAGTACTTC,NA,TRBD2,TRBV5-4,TRBJ2-7
CASSLGTENTGELFF,TGTGCCAGCAGTTTAGGGACAGAGAACACCGGGGAGCTGTTTTTT,NA,TRBD1,TRBV28,TRBJ2-2
CASSNSRYNEQFF,TGTGCCAGCAGCAACAGCCGATACAATGAGCAGTTCTTC,NA,NA,TRBV7-9,TRBJ2-1
CASSPTPAGGPTDTQYF,TGCGCCAGCAGCCCGACTCCAGCGGGGGGGCCCACAGATACGCAGTATTTT,NA,TRBD2,TRBV4-1,TRBJ2-3
CASSPGPLPEQFF,TGTGCCAGCAGCCCAGGCCCCCTCCCTGAGCAGTTCTTC,NA,NA,TRBV5-6,TRBJ2-1
CASSFGGGTDTQYF,TGTGCCAGCAGCTTCGGCGGCGGCACAGATACGCAGTATTTT,NA,NA,TRBV7-2,TRBJ2-3
CASSLARLETQYF,TGTGCCAGCAGTTTGGCACGACTAGAGACCCAGTACTTC,NA,NA,TRBV28,TRBJ2-5
CASSFRITDTQYF,TGTGCCAGCAGTTTCCGAATCACAGATACGCAGTATTTT,once,NA,TRBV28,TRBJ2-3
CASSSGGGNSPLHF,TGTGCCAGCAGCTCGGGAGGGGGTAATTCACCCCTCCACTTT,NA,NA,TRBV13,TRBJ1-6
CASSYPQEGTDTQYF,TGTGCCAGCAGCTACCCCCAGGAGGGCACAGATACGCAGTATTTT,NA,NA,TRBV11-2,TRBJ2-3
CASSFLGPALNTGELFF,TGTGCCAGCAGTTTTTTGGGGCCAGCCCTAAACACCGGGGAGCTGTTTTTT,NA,NA,TRBV28,TRBJ2-2
CASSIVYTNTGELFF,TGTGCCAGTAGTATAGTCTATACGAACACCGGGGAGCTGTTTTTT,NA,NA,TRBV19,TRBJ2-2
CASSPGTLYEQYF,TGTGCCAGTAGTCCAGGGACACTCTACGAGCAGTACTTC,NA,NA,TRBV19,TRBJ2-7
CASSPRDGTYNEQFF,TGTGCCAGCAGTCCCCGGGACGGAACCTACAATGAGCAGTTCTTC,once,NA,TRBV28,TRBJ2-1